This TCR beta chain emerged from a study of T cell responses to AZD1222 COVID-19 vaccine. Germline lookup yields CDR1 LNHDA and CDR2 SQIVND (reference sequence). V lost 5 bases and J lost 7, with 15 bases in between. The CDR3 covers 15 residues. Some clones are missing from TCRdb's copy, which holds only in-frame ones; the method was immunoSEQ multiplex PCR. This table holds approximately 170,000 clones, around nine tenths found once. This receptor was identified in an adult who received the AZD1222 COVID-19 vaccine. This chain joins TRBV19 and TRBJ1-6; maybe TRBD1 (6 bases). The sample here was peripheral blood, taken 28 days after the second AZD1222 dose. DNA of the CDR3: TGTGCCAGTAGTGAGATGACAGGCTCGAATTCACCCCTCCACTTT. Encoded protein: CASSEMTGSNSPLHF.